This section outlines one T cell receptor (beta chain) sequence together with its context. This specimen belongs to a study of T cell changes during pregnancy in multiple sclerosis. Profiled with immunoSEQ multiplex PCR; TCRdb holds only in-frame clones, not every one. The table shows tens of thousands of clones, with 85% to 95% occurring only once. CDR3 length: 15 residues. V lost 4 bases, J lost 4 bases, and 16 bases lay in between. CDR1 and CDR2 (germline): MNHEY, SMNVEV (reference sequence). Sample: CD8+ T cells from peripheral blood mononuclear cells, taken in the third trimester of pregnancy. The receptor comes from a female donor in good health, enrolled as a control in a pregnancy study. The J gene is TRBJ2-5, the V gene TRBV27; D not resolved. CDR3 sequence reads: CASSYETGRRETQYF. In DNA form, the CDR3 reads TGTGCCAGCAGTTACGAAACTGGGCGCCGAGAGACCCAGTACTTC.